This T cell receptor beta chain came from a study of glioma-infiltrating T cells. General study findings and limits: Above-expected tissue-blood divergence occurred in all gliomas, most in low-grade ones. CDR3 overlap between tissue and blood was very small.

Germline loops: CDR1 LNHDA, CDR2 SQIVND (reference sequence). The CDR3 runs 18 residues. The ends lost 5 bases at V and 0 bases at J; junction bases unmatched: 10. With regard to this clonotype: The target antigen is unknown.

TCR alpha and beta CDR3 regions were amplified from RNA using iRepertoire nested multiplex PCR. Tissue mRNA or PBMC total RNA, roughly 90-450 ng, went into one-step reverse transcription and amplification. TCRdb analysed the multiplex PCR reads with MiXCR anew, one entry per CDR3 protein. The sample has around 100,000 distinct CDR3 sequences; 25% to 35% are singletons. The origin of this receptor is a human donor with low-grade glioma or glioblastoma, undergoing nonglioma brain surgery, or in good health (not recorded which). The sample consisted of glioma tissue, nonneoplastic brain tissue, or PBMCs (not recorded which). This chain uses TRBV19 with TRBJ1-5, with 10 bases matching TRBD1. This chain's CDR3 is CASSPQGQGTYSNQPQHF. CDR3 bases: TGTGCCAGTAGTCCCCAGGGACAGGGGACTTATAGCAATCAGCCCCAGCATTTT.